The text below deals with one T cell receptor beta chain. Its antigen is undetermined. In preparing the TRB cDNA libraries, 5' RACE with UMI labels was used. TCRdb reprocessed the 5' RACE reads and reports one entry per CDR3 protein, with no DNA. The ten top clones account for around 0.4%, within a sample of about 53,000 distinct CDR3 sequences. CDR1 and CDR2 (germline): SGHTA, FQGNSA. The CDR3 has 16 residues. The sample is drawn from a study of CXCR3-negative and CXCR3-positive naive CD8 T cells. As for the study in general: Roughly 1.5 +/- 0.3 million TRB reads came from each library, giving 110 million to 150 million in total.

Study results and caveats: From TRB CDR3 properties, TCR strength was inferred; surface CD5 did not differ between naive subsets. CXCR3 levels fell partly with cryopreservation; most assays relied on fresh PBMCs.

V and J are TRBV7-2 and TRBJ2-1; TCRdb outputs TRBD2, but without DNA this stays unchecked. The sequencing sample was made of naive CXCR3- CD8+ T cells from blood. Subset given: CD45RO-CCR7+CD27+CD95- naive CD8+ T cells lacking CXCR3 (TNR3-). This receptor was taken from a human donor in good health. Some clones in this sample may be carry-over from other donors' samples. The CDR3: CASSLGTSGANNEQFF.